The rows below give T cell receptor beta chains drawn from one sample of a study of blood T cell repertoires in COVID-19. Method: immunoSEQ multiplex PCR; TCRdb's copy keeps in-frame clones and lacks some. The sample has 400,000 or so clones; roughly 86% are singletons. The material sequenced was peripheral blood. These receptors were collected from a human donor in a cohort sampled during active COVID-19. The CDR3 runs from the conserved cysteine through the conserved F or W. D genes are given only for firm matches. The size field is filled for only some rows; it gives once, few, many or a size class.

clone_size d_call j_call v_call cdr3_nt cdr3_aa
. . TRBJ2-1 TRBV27 TGTGCCAGCAGTTCCCCGGGGGTATACAATGAGCAGTTCTTC CASSSPGVYNEQFF
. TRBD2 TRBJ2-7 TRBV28 TGTGCCAGCAGCCCCAGCGGGACGTACGAGCAGTACTTC CASSPSGTYEQYF
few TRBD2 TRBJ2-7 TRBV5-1 TGCGCCAGCAGCCTCGGGACTAGCGGCGACGAGCAGTACTTC CASSLGTSGDEQYF
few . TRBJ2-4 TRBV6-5 TGTGCCAGCAGTAGTGGGGCTTATGCCAAAAACATTCAGTACTTC CASSSGAYAKNIQYF
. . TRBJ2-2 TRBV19 TGTGCCAGTAGTACCTTCGCTACTGACTGGCTGGAGCTGTTTTTT CASSTFATDWLELFF
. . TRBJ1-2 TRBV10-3 TGTGCCACTAATCCTGGACAGTACTATGGCTACACCTTC CATNPGQYYGYTF
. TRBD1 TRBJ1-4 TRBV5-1 TGCGCCAGCAGCAGACAGGGGATCTCTAATGAAAAACTGTTTTTT CASSRQGISNEKLFF
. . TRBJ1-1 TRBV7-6 TGTGCCAGCAGCTTAGGATTAGGGGGTTATCGCGTAACTGAAGCTTTCTTT CASSLGLGGYRVTEAFF
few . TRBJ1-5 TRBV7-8 TGTGCCAGCAGTGCAGGGTTCGTGGGCAATCAGCCCCAGCATTTT CASSAGFVGNQPQHF
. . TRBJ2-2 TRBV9 TGTGCCAGCAGCGTACGGGGAGGGGAGCTGTTTTTT CASSVRGGELFF
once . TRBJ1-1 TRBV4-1 TGCGCCAGCAGCCACCATCAGGGGATTATCTTTCCGAGCACTGAAGCTTTCTTT CASSHHQGIIFPSTEAFF
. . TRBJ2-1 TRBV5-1 TGCGCCAGCAGCAAGGAGGTACCCCAACGTGGTTACAATGAGCAGTTCTTC CASSKEVPQRGYNEQFF
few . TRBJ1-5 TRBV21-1 TGTGCCAGCAGCAAAAGGGGCGGGACAGGGCTTCGTTCGGGCAATCAGCCCCAGCATTTT CASSKRGGTGLRSGNQPQHF
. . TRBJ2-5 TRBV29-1 TGCAGCGTTGAAGCACGCCGGGAGACCCAGTACTTC CSVEARRETQYF
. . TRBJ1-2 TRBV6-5 TGTGCCAGCAGCCCCGCTGTCGGTGACTATGGCTACACCTTC CASSPAVGDYGYTF
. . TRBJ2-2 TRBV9 TGTGCCAGCAGCGTAGCGGGGGGCGCGGGCACCGGGGAGCTGTTTTTT CASSVAGGAGTGELFF
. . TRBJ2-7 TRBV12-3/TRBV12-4 TGTGCCAGCAGCGCACAGGACCACGAGCAGTACTTC CASSAQDHEQYF
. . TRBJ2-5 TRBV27 TGTGCCAGCAGTTTGGGGGGGCCTGGAGGAGAGACCCAGTACTTC CASSLGGPGGETQYF
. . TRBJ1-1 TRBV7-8 TGTGCCAGCAGACCCCGAGCGGCCCGTGAAGCTTTCTTT CASRPRAAREAFF
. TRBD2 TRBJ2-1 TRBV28 TGTGCCAGCAGACCTCGGGCTAGCGGGAGCACGCATGAGCAGTTCTTC CASRPRASGSTHEQFF
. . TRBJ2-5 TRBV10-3 TGTGCCATCAGCGGGGTAGCGGACCTGTACCAAGAGACCCAGTACTTC CAISGVADLYQETQYF
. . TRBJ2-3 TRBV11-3 TGTGCCAGCAGCTTAGATCGTGAGGCCCCAGATACGCAGTATTTT CASSLDREAPDTQYF
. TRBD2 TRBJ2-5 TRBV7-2 TGTGCCAGCAGCTTACTCCGGACTAGTGGGACCCAGTACTTC CASSLLRTSGTQYF
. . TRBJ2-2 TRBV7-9 TGTGCCAGCAGCTTAACACTAGATATGAGGGAGCTGTTTTTT CASSLTLDMRELFF
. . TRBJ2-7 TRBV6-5 TGTGCCAGCAGTTACTCCCCAGTCTCCTACGAGCAGTACTTC CASSYSPVSYEQYF
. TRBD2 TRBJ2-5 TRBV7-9 TGTGCCAGCAGCTTACTTCTCGTGGGGGGGCAAGAGACCCAGTACTTC CASSLLLVGGQETQYF
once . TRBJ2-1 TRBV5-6 TGTGCCAGCAGCTTGGTTGCGGGGTACTACAATGAGCAGTTCTTC CASSLVAGYYNEQFF
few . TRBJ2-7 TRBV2 TGTGCCAGCAGGGAAGATAACTACGAGCAGTACTTC CASREDNYEQYF
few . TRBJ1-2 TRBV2 TGTGCCAGCATAGAGGATAGGACAGCCTCCTATGGCTACACCTTC CASIEDRTASYGYTF
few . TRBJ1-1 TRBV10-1 TGCGCCAGCAGTGAGTCTGGAGGATACAACACTGAAGCTTTCTTT CASSESGGYNTEAFF
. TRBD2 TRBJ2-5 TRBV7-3 TGTGCCAGCAGCTTAGCGGGAGGGCCGGGAGAGACCCAGTACTTC CASSLAGGPGETQYF
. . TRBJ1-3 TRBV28 TGTGCCACCTTGACACTTTCGAACACCATATATTTT CATLTLSNTIYF
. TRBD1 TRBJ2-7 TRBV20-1 TGCAGTGCTAGTGGGGACAGGGTGTACGAGCAGTACTTC CSASGDRVYEQYF
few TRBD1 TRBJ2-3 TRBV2 TGTGCCAGCAGTGACCTAAGGACAGGGGCAGATACGCAGTATTTT CASSDLRTGADTQYF
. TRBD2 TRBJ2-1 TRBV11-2 TGTGCCAGTGGCATACTAGCGTCCTACAATGAGCAGTTCTTC CASGILASYNEQFF
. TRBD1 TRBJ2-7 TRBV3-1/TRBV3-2 TGTGCCAGCAGCCCATTACAGGGGGGGCAGTACTTC CASSPLQGGQYF
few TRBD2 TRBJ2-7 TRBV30 TGTGCCTGGACTCCGGGAGGCACCTACGAGCAGTACTTC CAWTPGGTYEQYF
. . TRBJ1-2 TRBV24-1 TGTGCCACCAGTGACCATGACAGTTACCCAGATGGCTACACCTTC CATSDHDSYPDGYTF
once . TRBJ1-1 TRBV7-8 TGTGCCAGCAGCTTAGCCCGACAGGAAGCTTTCTTT CASSLARQEAFF
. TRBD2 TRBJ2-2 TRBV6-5 TGTGCCAGCAGATACTCCGGGACTAGCTCCCCCGGGGAGCTGTTTTTT CASRYSGTSSPGELFF
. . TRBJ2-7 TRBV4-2 TGTGCCAGCAGCCAAGAAAATAGCGGCTCCTACGAGCAGTACTTC CASSQENSGSYEQYF
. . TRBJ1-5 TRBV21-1 TGTGCCAGCAGCGAGGTCGAGAGGACACTTAGCAATCAGCCCCAGCATTTT CASSEVERTLSNQPQHF
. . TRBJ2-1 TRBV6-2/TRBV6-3 TGTGCCAGCAGCCGTAGCGTTAACAATGAGCAGTTCTTC CASSRSVNNEQFF
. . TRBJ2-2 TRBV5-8 TGTGCCAGCAGCTTGGGACTAACCCTCACCGGGGAGCTGTTTTTT CASSLGLTLTGELFF
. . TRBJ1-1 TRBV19 TGTGCCAGTAGTAGCGGACAGACGAACACTGAAGCTTTCTTT CASSSGQTNTEAFF
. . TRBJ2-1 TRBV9 TGTGCCAGCAGCGCCTGGGGCAGGGAAGGTCACAATGAGCAGTTCTTC CASSAWGREGHNEQFF
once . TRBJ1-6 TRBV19 TGTGCCAGTAGTATGGGCCACGCCAATAATTCACCCCTCCACTTT CASSMGHANNSPLHF